These T cell receptor beta chains were read from a single sample in a study of shared clonotypes between healthy human individuals. TCRdb's table, derived via immunoSEQ multiplex PCR, lists solely in-frame clones and lacks some. The sample has about 1 million clones; 65% to 80% are singletons. The sample was memory CD4+ T cells sorted from blood. Receptor source: a man aged 18 to 35 in good health. Each CDR3 is given with its conserved first and last residue. D genes are given only for firm matches.

D gene	V gene	J gene	CDR3 protein
-	TRBV7-2	TRBJ1-1	CASSLIFGTLNTEAFF
TRBD1	TRBV6-6	TRBJ1-2	CASSSHQGEGYTF
-	TRBV29-1	TRBJ1-5	CSVGEGGNQPQHF
-	TRBV15	TRBJ2-3	CATSRDDRDTQYF
-	TRBV19	TRBJ1-2	CASSPRQGLLGGYTF
-	TRBV6-5	TRBJ2-5	CASLDPLGTQYF
TRBD2	TRBV7-2	TRBJ2-1	CASSSSGGGYNEQFF
-	TRBV6-1	TRBJ1-5	CASSEWGSGNQPQHF
TRBD1	TRBV19	TRBJ1-2	CASSPPDRGGNYGYTF
-	TRBV7-7	TRBJ2-6	CASSLAAGLGANVLTF
TRBD2	TRBV7-2	TRBJ2-3	CASSLVPSGLFGTDTQYF
TRBD1	TRBV6-1	TRBJ2-4	CASRDPGQGKNIQYF
-	TRBV28	TRBJ1-5	CASSLGGPSNQPQHF
-	TRBV28	TRBJ1-3	CASREAGNTIYF
-	TRBV5-1	TRBJ1-1	CASSTTGTEAFF
-	TRBV28	TRBJ2-3	CASRAFGVVLTDTQYF
-	TRBV28	TRBJ2-7	CASTLGGAIYEQYF
TRBD2	TRBV5-1	TRBJ2-1	CASSKTSGGIYNEQFF
-	TRBV4-1	TRBJ2-7	CASSQSPLGSLYYEQYF
TRBD2	TRBV6-5	TRBJ2-2	CASREGGVAGELFF
TRBD2	TRBV28	TRBJ2-7	CASSELAGASYEQYF
-	TRBV7-2	TRBJ2-7	CASSYRTDAYEQYF
-	TRBV20-1	TRBJ2-3	CSATGDTQYF
-	TRBV25-1	TRBJ2-7	CASSELGNSYEQYF
-	TRBV11-2	TRBJ2-3	CASRAGTQYF
TRBD1	TRBV6-1	TRBJ1-1	CASKLDRGHTEAFF
-	TRBV7-8	TRBJ2-2	CASSLGQKNTGELFF
-	TRBV7-2	TRBJ2-7	CASSLVQGAYEQYF
-	TRBV10-3	TRBJ1-1	CAISESVRNTEAFF
-	TRBV5-1	TRBJ2-3	CASSLGVTPTDTQYF
-	TRBV5-1	TRBJ1-4	CASSLTATATNEKLFF
-	TRBV11-2	TRBJ2-7	CASSLGTPYEQYF
-	TRBV19	TRBJ1-3	CAAGTSAGNTIYF
-	TRBV7-8	TRBJ2-7	CASSLEGRQYEQYF
TRBD2	TRBV9	TRBJ2-2	CASSRGTSGSTGELFF
TRBD2	TRBV4-1	TRBJ2-3	CASSQESSGRGTDTQYF
-	TRBV14	TRBJ1-4	CASSQGGALGEKLFF
TRBD1	TRBV7-8	TRBJ2-7	CASSQGTASYEQYF
TRBD1	TRBV5-1	TRBJ1-2	CASSYNRDSYGYTF
TRBD1	TRBV5-4	TRBJ2-3	CASSWGQGKADTQYF
TRBD1	TRBV7-9	TRBJ1-4	CASSLSGGQANEKLFF
-	TRBV5-1	TRBJ2-3	CASSHGASTDTQYF
-	TRBV7-9	TRBJ1-2	CASSLGLAGGYTF
TRBD2	TRBV2	TRBJ2-3	CASRVGGAGDTQYF
TRBD1	TRBV4-2	TRBJ1-5	CASSQDGDRRGNQPQHF
TRBD1	TRBV2	TRBJ2-7	CARQGALEQYF
-	TRBV7-7	TRBJ2-5	CASSPGGPETQYF
TRBD1	TRBV10-1	TRBJ2-7	CASGGQGPLGEQYF
TRBD1	TRBV19	TRBJ2-5	CASSRTGQGTEETQYF